The source of this TCR beta chain is a study of human T cells and chemical hapten exposure. Overall study: The study enrolled mostly female patients with alopecia areata, totalis or universalis. Study-level results: High-frequency TCRs, those above 1 in 1000, stayed the same after DPC sensitization. It was expanded TCRs that formed significantly more large CDR3 similarity clusters than controls did.

TCRdb recomputed calls from the RACE reads with MiXCR, one row per CDR3 protein. The table records about 380,000 distinct CDR3 sequences, about 6% of them present only once. Time point reported: patch test 2, 6 weeks after DPC sensitization. Sample treatment: therapeutic diphenylcyclopropenone sensitization with weekly scalp DPC. Whole blood, unfractionated, served as the material for total RNA extraction. The sample holds many counts of this clonotype. Its antigen is unidentified. The CDR3 runs 15 residues. Germline assignment: CDR1 LGHNA and CDR2 YSLEER. V lost 0 bases and J 9 bases, leaving 17 bases between the germline ends.

The gene calls are TRBV4-3 and TRBJ2-5; D may be TRBD2 (6 bases). The sequencing here drew on whole blood, taken in connection with sensitization to the hapten diphenylcyclopropenone (DPC). The receptor comes from a woman younger than 30 with alopecia areata. Some clones in this sample may be carry-over from other donors' samples. The CDR3 loop reads CASSQDLGTFAAQYF. The CDR3 nucleotides read TGCGCCAGCAGCCAAGATCTGGGGACTTTTGCGGCCCAGTACTTC.